What follows are 6 T cell receptor beta chains derived from one specimen sequenced in a study of T cell changes during pregnancy in multiple sclerosis. This table comes from immunoSEQ multiplex PCR, and its TCRdb copy is limited to in-frame clones, with some not included. This table holds 130,000 or so clones, roughly 92% found once. Specimen: peripheral blood, collected before pregnancy. These receptor sequences come from a female donor with multiple sclerosis, enrolled in a pregnancy study.

This clone is a singleton in its sample. V gene TRBV4-1 combines with J gene TRBJ1-2, with D possibly being TRBD1 (5 bases). V was clipped by 0 bases and J by 7 bases, with 9 bases between them. Germline V gives CDR1 MGHRA, CDR2 YSYEKL. The length of the CDR3 is 13 residues. The CDR3 DNA reads as TGCGCCAGCAGCCAAGATCTAGGGGTTGGCTACACCTTC. Amino acid sequence: CASSQDLGVGYTF.

The V and J genes are TRBV5-1 and TRBJ1-2; D remains ambiguous. CDR1 and CDR2 (germline): SGHRS, YFSETQ. The CDR3 is 14 amino acids. V was cut by 0 bases and J by 0 bases, with 6 bases left in between. CDR3 in amino acids: CASSLVSANYGYTF. In DNA, the CDR3 is TGCGCCAGCAGCTTGGTGTCAGCTAACTATGGCTACACCTTC.

The rearrangement links TRBV9 to TRBJ2-3; no clear D gene. Per the germline V gene, CDR1 is SGDLS and CDR2 is YYNGEE. Between the trimmed V and J ends, which lost 0 bases and 2 bases, there was a span of 16 bases. CDR3 length: 17 amino acids. The CDR3 loop is CASSVGSKPTYTDTQYF. The CDR3 DNA is TGTGCCAGCAGCGTAGGGAGTAAACCCACCTACACAGATACGCAGTATTTT.

This chain links TRBV5-6 with TRBJ2-2; 9 bases are a match to TRBD1. The CDR3 runs 17 residues. The junction had 10 bases not matched to a gene; V was cut back by 1 base and J by 6 bases. Per the germline V gene, CDR1 is SGHDT and CDR2 is YYEEEE. This CDR3 reads CASSLLFGTGFSGELFF. The CDR3 nucleotides read TGTGCCAGCAGCTTGCTTTTTGGGACAGGGTTTTCCGGGGAGCTGTTTTTT.

The rearrangement links TRBV2 to TRBJ1-1; maybe TRBD1 (6 bases). This CDR3 has 17 residues. CDR1 is SNHLY, CDR2 FYNNEI, per germline. The ends were cut back, 0 bases at V and 4 bases at J, with 18 bases in the middle. Written as DNA, the CDR3 is TGTGCCAGCAGTGAAGCGCTTCTTGCAGGGGTGAGCACTGAAGCTTTCTTT. Translation: CASSEALLAGVSTEAFF. Variable domain in full (rest from reference TRBV2 and TRBJ1-1): EPEVTQTPSHQVTQMGQEVILRCVPISNHLYFYWYRQILGQKVEFLVSFYNNEISEKSEIFDDQFSVERPDGSNFTLKIRSTKLEDSAMYFCASSEALLAGVSTEAFFGQGTRLTVV.

The chain couples TRBV11-3 to TRBJ2-3; D is ambiguous. The CDR3 is 13 residues long. Deletions cut 4 bases from V and 8 bases from J, with 13 bases between. Germline V CDR1 and CDR2: SGHNT, YENEEA. The CDR3 coding sequence is TGTGCCAGCAGCTCCAACACTGAGGCTACGCAGTATTTT. Its translation is CASSSNTEATQYF.